Listed here are 5 T cell receptor beta chains from one sample, sequenced in a study of human T cells and chemical hapten exposure. TCRdb reprocessed the RACE reads with MiXCR, giving one entry per CDR3 protein. The sample contains roughly 260,000 distinct CDR3 sequences, approximately 8.4% of which appear only once. Time point here: pre-sensitization, week 0. Indicated treatment: therapeutic diphenylcyclopropenone sensitization with weekly scalp DPC. The sequenced sample was whole blood, obtained in connection with sensitization to the hapten diphenylcyclopropenone (DPC). Receptors originate from a woman aged 40 to 50 with alopecia areata. Some clones in this sample may be carry-over from other donors' samples.

This clonotype was seen repeatedly, ten times or more. V gene TRBV2 combines with J gene TRBJ2-7; 10 bases line up with TRBD1. This CDR3 has 16 residues. Looked up from germline, CDR1 is SNHLY and CDR2 is FYNNEI. Losses at the gene ends were 6 bases for V and 0 bases for J; bases not matched to a gene: 8. The CDR3 is CASRTGTGAVSYEQYF. Written as DNA, the CDR3 is TGTGCCAGCAGAACCGGGACAGGGGCCGTCTCCTACGAGCAGTACTTC.

Turning to this clonotype: A much larger clone is a single base away; this may be a read error. The chain links TRBV27 to TRBJ2-3, with D possibly matching TRBD1 (5 bases). Germline CDR1 and CDR2: MNHEY and SMNVEV (reference sequence). V dropped 2 bases and J dropped 6 bases, with 12 bases sitting between them. The CDR3 extends over 14 amino acids. The CDR3 bases are TGTGCCAGCAGTTTAGGGGCCAGGAGCGATACGCAGTATTTT. This translates into CASSLGARSDTQYF.

This clonotype has at least ten counts. The chain couples TRBV5-5 to TRBJ2-6; weak D call: TRBD2 (5 bases). The V and J ends lost 0 bases and 1 base respectively, with 8 bases between them. The V gene's germline CDR1 is SGHKS and CDR2 YYEKEE (reference sequence). The CDR3 sequence is 16 residues long. DNA of the CDR3: TGTGCCAGCAGCTTGGAGAGCGGTTCTGGGGCCAACGTCCTGACTTTC. Translating it yields CASSLESGSGANVLTF.

The chain recombines TRBV7-9 with TRBJ2-1; TRBD2 agrees at 9 bases. The germline V gene encodes CDR1 SEHNR and CDR2 FQNEAQ (reference sequence). The V segment lost 5 bases and the J segment 7 bases; nucleotides outside the gene matches: 9. The CDR3 contains 15 residues. This CDR3 reads CASSPAGGRENEQFF. In DNA form, the CDR3 reads TGTGCCAGCAGCCCAGCGGGGGGCCGTGAAAATGAGCAGTTCTTC.

The chain couples TRBV9 to TRBJ2-3; D assignment may be TRBD1 or TRBD2 (5 bases each). This CDR3 is built from 15 residues. Germline V lookup: CDR1 SGDLS, CDR2 YYNGEE. Trimming pared 3 bases from V and 5 bases from J, leaving 16 bases between. The CDR3 coding sequence is TGTGCCAGCAGCGGGACGGGACCTTGGAGAGATACGCAGTATTTT. The encoded protein is CASSGTGPWRDTQYF.